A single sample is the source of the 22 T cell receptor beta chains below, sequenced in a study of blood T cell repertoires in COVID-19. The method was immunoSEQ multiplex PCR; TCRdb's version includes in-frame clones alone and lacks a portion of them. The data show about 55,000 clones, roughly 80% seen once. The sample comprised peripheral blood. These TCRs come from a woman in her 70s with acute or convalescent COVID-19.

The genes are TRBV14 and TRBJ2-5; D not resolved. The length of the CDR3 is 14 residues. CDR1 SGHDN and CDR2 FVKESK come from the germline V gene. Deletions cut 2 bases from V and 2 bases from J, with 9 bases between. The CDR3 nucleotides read TGTGCCAGCAGCCAACGGTTAGTGCAAGAGACCCAGTACTTC. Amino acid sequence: CASSQRLVQETQYF.

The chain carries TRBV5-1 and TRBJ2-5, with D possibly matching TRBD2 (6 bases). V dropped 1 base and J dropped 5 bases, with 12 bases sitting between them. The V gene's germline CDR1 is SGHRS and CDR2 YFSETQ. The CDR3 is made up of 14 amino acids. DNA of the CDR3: TGCGCCAGCAGCTTGATGGGGGACTTCGAGACCCAGTACTTC. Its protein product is CASSLMGDFETQYF.

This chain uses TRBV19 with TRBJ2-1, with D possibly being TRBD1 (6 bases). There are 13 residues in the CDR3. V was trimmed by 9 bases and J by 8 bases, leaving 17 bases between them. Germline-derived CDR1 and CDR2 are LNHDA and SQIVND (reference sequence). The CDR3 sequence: CASGRQAFDEQFF. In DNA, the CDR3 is TGTGCCAGCGGTCGACAGGCCTTCGATGAGCAGTTCTTC.

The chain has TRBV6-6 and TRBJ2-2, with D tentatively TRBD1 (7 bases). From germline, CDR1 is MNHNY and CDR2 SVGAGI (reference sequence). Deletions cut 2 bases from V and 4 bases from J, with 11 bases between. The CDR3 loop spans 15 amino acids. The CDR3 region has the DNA TGTGCCAGCAGTTACGTGCAGGGGGGCACCGGGGAGCTGTTTTTT. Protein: CASSYVQGGTGELFF.

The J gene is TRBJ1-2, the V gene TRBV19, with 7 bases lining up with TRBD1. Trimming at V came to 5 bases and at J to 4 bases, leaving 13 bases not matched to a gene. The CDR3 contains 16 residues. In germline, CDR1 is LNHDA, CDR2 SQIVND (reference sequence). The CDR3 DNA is TGTGCCAGTAGTTTTCCGGGACAGAGAATGAGCTATGGCTACACCTTC. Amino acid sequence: CASSFPGQRMSYGYTF.

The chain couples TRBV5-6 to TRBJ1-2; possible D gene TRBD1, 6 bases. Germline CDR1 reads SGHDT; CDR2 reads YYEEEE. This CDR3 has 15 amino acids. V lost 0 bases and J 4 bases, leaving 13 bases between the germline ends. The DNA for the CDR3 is TGTGCCAGCAGCTTGGTCACAGGGAACCTCTATGGCTACACCTTC. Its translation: CASSLVTGNLYGYTF.

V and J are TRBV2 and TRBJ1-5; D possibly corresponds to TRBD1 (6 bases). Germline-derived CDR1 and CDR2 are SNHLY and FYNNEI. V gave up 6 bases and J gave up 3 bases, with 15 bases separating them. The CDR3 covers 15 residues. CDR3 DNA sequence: TGTGCCAGCAGAAAAGAACAGGGACCCAATCAGCCCCAGCATTTT. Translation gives CASRKEQGPNQPQHF.

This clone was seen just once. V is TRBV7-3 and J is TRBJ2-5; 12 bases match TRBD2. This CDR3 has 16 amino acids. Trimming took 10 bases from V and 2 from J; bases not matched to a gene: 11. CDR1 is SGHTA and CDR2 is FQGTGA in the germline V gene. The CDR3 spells CAKPLGLAGGQETQYF. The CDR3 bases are TGTGCCAAACCGTTGGGACTAGCGGGCGGACAAGAGACCCAGTACTTC.

DNA of the CDR3: TGCGCCAGCAGTGAGCCCCCTACCAAGGGGAATTCACCCCTCCACTTT. Protein product: CASSEPPTKGNSPLHF. This chain joins TRBV10-2 and TRBJ1-6, with D possibly being TRBD1 (5 bases). Germline V lookup: CDR1 WSHSY, CDR2 SAAADI. The CDR3 has 16 residues. V lost 2 bases and J lost 7, with 15 bases in between.

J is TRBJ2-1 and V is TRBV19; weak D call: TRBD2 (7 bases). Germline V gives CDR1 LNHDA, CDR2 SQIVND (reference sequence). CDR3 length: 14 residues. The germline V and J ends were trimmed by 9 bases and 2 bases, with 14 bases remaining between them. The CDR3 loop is CASRGGATYNEQFF. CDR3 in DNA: TGTGCCAGCCGAGGGGGGGCAACCTACAATGAGCAGTTCTTC.

The CDR3 DNA is TGTGCCAGCAGTCTAATCTTACTCAGCGGGGGGGAGTTCTTC. This encodes CASSLILLSGGEFF. The genes are TRBV3-1 (or the pseudogene TRBV3-2) and TRBJ2-1; 10 bases line up with TRBD2. Germline V lookup: CDR1 LGHDT, CDR2 YNNKEL (reference sequence). Trimming took 6 bases from V and 14 from J; bases not matched to a gene: 13. CDR3 length: 14 amino acids.

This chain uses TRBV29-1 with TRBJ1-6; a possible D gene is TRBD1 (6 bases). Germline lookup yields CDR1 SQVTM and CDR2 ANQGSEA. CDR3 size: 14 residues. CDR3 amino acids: CRAPVTGSSSPLHF. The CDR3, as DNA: TGCAGAGCCCCGGTCACAGGGAGCAGTTCACCCCTCCACTTT.

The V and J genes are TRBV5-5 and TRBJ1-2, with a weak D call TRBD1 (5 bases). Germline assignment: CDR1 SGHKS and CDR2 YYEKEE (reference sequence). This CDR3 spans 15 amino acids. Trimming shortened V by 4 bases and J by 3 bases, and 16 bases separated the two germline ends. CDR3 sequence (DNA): TGTGCCAGCAGCCCCCGGCCGGGCAGGGACTATGGCTACACCTTC. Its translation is CASSPRPGRDYGYTF.

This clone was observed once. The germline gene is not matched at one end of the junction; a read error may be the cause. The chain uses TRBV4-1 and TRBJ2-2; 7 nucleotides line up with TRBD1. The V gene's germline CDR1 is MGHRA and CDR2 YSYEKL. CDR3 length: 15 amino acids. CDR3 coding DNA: TGCGCCAGCAGCCAGCCGGACAGGAACGCCGGGGAGCTGTTTTTT. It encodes CASSQPDRNAGELFF.

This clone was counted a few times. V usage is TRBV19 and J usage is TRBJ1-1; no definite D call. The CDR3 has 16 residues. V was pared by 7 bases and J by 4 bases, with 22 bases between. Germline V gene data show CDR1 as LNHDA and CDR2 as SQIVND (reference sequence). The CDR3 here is CASIISVAIGGTEAFF. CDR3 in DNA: TGTGCCAGTATTATCTCGGTCGCCATCGGAGGCACTGAAGCTTTCTTT. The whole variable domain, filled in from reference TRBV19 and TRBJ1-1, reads DGGITQSPKYLFRKEGQNVTLSCEQNLNHDAMYWYRQDPGQGLRLIYYSQIVNDFQKGDIAEGYSVSREKKESFPLTVTSAQKNPTAFYLCASIISVAIGGTEAFFGQGTRLTVV.

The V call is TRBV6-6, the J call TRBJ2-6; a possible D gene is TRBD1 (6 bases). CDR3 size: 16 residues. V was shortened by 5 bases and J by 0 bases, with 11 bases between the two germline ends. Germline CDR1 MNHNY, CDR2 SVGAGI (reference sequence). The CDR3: CASSATGTSGANVLTF. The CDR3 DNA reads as TGTGCCAGCAGTGCAACAGGGACCTCTGGGGCCAACGTCCTGACTTTC.

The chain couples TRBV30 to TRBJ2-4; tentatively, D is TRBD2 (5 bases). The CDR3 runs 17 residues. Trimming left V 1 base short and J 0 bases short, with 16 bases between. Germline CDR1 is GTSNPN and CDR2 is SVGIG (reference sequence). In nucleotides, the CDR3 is TGTGCCTGGAGTGCCCGGGATGGTCGGAGAGCCAAAAACATTCAGTACTTC. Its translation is CAWSARDGRRAKNIQYF.

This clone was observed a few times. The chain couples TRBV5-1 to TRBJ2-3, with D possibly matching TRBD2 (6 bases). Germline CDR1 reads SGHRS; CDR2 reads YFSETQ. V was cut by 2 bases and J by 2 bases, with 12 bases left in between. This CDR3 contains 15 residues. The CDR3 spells CASSFGLPSTDTQYF. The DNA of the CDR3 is TGCGCCAGCAGCTTTGGACTACCTTCCACAGATACGCAGTATTTT.

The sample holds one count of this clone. CDR3 in amino acids: CAWIHDSYEQYF. DNA for the CDR3: TGTGCCTGGATACATGACAGCTACGAGCAGTACTTC. V usage is TRBV30 and J usage is TRBJ2-7; possibly TRBD1 for D (5 bases). The CDR3 contains 12 residues. Between the trimmed V and J ends, which lost 4 bases and 3 bases, there was a span of 10 bases. Germline V lookup: CDR1 GTSNPN, CDR2 SVGIG (reference sequence).

CDR3 in DNA: TGTGCCAGCAGCGTAGCTGGACAGCAACAAGAGACCCAGTACTTC. Amino acid sequence: CASSVAGQQQETQYF. The chain joins TRBV9 to TRBJ2-5; D is perhaps TRBD1 (6 bases). Trimming took off 0 bases at V and 2 bases at J, with 11 bases between the two ends. Germline lookup yields CDR1 SGDLS and CDR2 YYNGEE. The CDR3 contains 15 residues.

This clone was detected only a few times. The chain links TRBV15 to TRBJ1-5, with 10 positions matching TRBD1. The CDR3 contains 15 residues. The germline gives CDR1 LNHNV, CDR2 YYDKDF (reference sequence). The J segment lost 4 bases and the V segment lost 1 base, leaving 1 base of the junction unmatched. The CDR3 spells CATSRGTGGNQPQHF. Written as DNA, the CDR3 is TGTGCCACCAGCAGAGGGACAGGGGGAAATCAGCCCCAGCATTTT.

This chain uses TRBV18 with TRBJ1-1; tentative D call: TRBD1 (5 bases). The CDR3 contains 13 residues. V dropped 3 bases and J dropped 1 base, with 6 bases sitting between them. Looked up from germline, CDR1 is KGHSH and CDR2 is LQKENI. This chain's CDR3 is CASSPGGNTEAFF. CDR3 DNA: TGTGCCAGCTCACCCGGGGGGAACACTGAAGCTTTCTTT.